What follows are 23 T cell receptor beta chains derived from one specimen sequenced in a study of CXCR3-negative and CXCR3-positive naive CD8 T cells. Regarding the study as a whole: The TRB CDR3s that CXCR3-positive naive cells carried were more hydrophobic than those of CXCR3-negative naive cells.

Through 5' RACE with UMI labels, the TRB cDNA libraries were prepared. TCRdb reprocessed the 5' RACE reads, with one entry per CDR3 protein and no DNA. Its clone listing holds 50,000 or so distinct CDR3 sequences. For these TCRs, the target antigens are not known. Sequencing input: naive CXCR3+ CD8+ T cells from blood. The sample's subset: CD45RO-CCR7+CD27+CD95- naive CD8+ T cells expressing CXCR3 (TNR3+). The receptors originated from a human donor in good health. Some clones in this sample may be carry-over from other donors' samples.

The rearrangement joins TRBV10-3 to TRBJ1-1. Germline CDR1 is ENHRY and CDR2 is SYGVKD. This CDR3 region has 13 residues. CDR3 loop: CAISEVEATEAFF.

This sequence joins TRBV6-6 and TRBJ2-5. The germline V gene has CDR1 MNHNY and CDR2 SVGAGI (reference sequence). The CDR3 loop spans 14 amino acids. The CDR3 is CASSPFRSQETQYF.

This rearrangement joins TRBV6-5 to TRBJ1-2. There are 13 residues in the CDR3. Germline CDR1 is MNHEY and CDR2 is SVGAGI. CDR3: CASSYGGAGGYTF.

The V call is TRBV4-3, the J call TRBJ1-5; TCRdb names TRBD1, which stays unverified in the absence of DNA. The germline V gene encodes CDR1 LGHNA and CDR2 YSLEER. CDR3 length equals 16 residues. CDR3 loop: CASSQGRGEWNQPQHF.

CDR3 loop: CASSWPLSGRTDTQYF. The V gene is TRBV7-2, the J gene TRBJ2-3; TCRdb selects TRBD2, and the lack of DNA leaves this call unchecked. The CDR3 runs to 16 residues. Germline V lookup: CDR1 SGHTA, CDR2 FQGNSA.

The chain recombines TRBV6-5 with TRBJ2-2; TCRdb indicates TRBD1, and absent DNA this call remains unverified. This CDR3 has 14 residues. Germline lookup yields CDR1 MNHEY and CDR2 SVGAGI. The CDR3 spells CASSLPGQHGELFF.

This chain joins TRBV28 and TRBJ2-3; TCRdb picks TRBD1, but there is no DNA to check that call. CDR1 MDHEN and CDR2 SYDVKM come from the germline V gene. The CDR3 sequence is 16 residues long. This CDR3 reads CASSIHRDRGTDTQYF. The full variable domain, in which reference TRBV28 and TRBJ2-3 provide the parts outside the CDR3, is DVKVTQSSRYLVKRTGEKVFLECVQDMDHENMFWYRQDPGLGLRLIYFSYDVKMKEKGDIPEGYSVSREKKERFSLILESASTNQTSMYLCASSIHRDRGTDTQYFGPGTRLTVL.

The chain employs TRBV6-2 or TRBV6-3 and TRBJ2-1; there is no DNA to check the TCRdb D call of TRBD2. CDR3 length: 13 amino acids. Germline lookup yields CDR1 MNHEY and CDR2 SVGEGT. The CDR3 spells CASSYGGYNEQFF.

The chain joins TRBV5-6 to TRBJ2-7. From germline, CDR1 is SGHDT and CDR2 YYEEEE. The CDR3 consists of 17 residues. The CDR3 spells CASSSGLTESWGYEQYF.

CDR3 protein: CSVQTGWESGANVLTF. The chain couples TRBV29-1 to TRBJ2-6; TCRdb's D call of TRBD1 is untestable without DNA. Germline V gives CDR1 SQVTM, CDR2 ANQGSEA. The CDR3 extends over 16 amino acids.

The gene calls are TRBV29-1 and TRBJ2-1; lacking DNA, the TRBD1 call made by TCRdb goes unchecked. Germline CDR1 is SQVTM and CDR2 is ANQGSEA. The CDR3 contains 12 residues. The CDR3 region is CSARDRGNEQFF.

V usage is TRBV6-2 or TRBV6-3 and J usage is TRBJ2-1; no DNA is available, so the TRBD2 call from TCRdb remains unchecked. The length of the CDR3 is 17 residues. Germline V lookup: CDR1 MNHEY, CDR2 SVGEGT. The CDR3: CASSYSYAGGPVGEQFF.

The chain links TRBV7-8 to TRBJ2-1; TCRdb returns TRBD2, unconfirmable since there is no DNA. Per germline, CDR1 SGHVS and CDR2 FQNEAQ. The CDR3 covers 13 residues. The chain's CDR3 is CASSPGPYNEQFF.

V gene TRBV29-1 combines with J gene TRBJ1-2. This CDR3 region has 12 residues. CDR1 is SQVTM and CDR2 is ANQGSEA in the germline V gene. The CDR3 here is CSVVLGAGGYTF.

The genes are TRBV20-1 and TRBJ2-1; without DNA, the TCRdb call of TRBD2 cannot be checked. Germline CDR1 is DFQATT and CDR2 is SNEGSKA (reference sequence). This CDR3 comprises 15 residues. Here the CDR3 reads CSARLGEADYNEQFF.

The chain combines TRBV29-1 with TRBJ1-2; the TCRdb call, TRBD1, lacks DNA for checking. The CDR3 loop spans 13 amino acids. CDR1 SQVTM and CDR2 ANQGSEA come from the germline V gene. The CDR3 protein is CSVDQGGGYGYTF.

This chain connects TRBV14 to TRBJ2-3. This CDR3 contains 13 residues. CDR1 is SGHDN and CDR2 is FVKESK in the germline V gene. CDR3 sequence reads: CASSQDLGDTQYF.

The chain has TRBV7-2 and TRBJ2-7; TCRdb gives TRBD2 as the D gene, but with no DNA this cannot be confirmed. Germline CDR1 reads SGHTA; CDR2 reads FQGNSA. The CDR3 runs 16 residues. The CDR3 sequence: CASSLIAGGYRYEQYF.

The rearrangement links TRBV3-1 to TRBJ1-2; TCRdb reports TRBD1, a call that lacks DNA to check it against. CDR1 and CDR2 from the germline V gene are LGHDT and YNNKEL (reference sequence). The CDR3 covers 16 residues. CDR3: CASSQHTGGIVYGYTF.

The chain combines TRBV20-1 with TRBJ2-1; the D call of TRBD1 rests on TCRdb alone, since no DNA is present to check it. Germline V gene sequence: CDR1 DFQATT, CDR2 SNEGSKA (reference sequence). This CDR3 is 14 amino acids long. The CDR3 here is CSAVDRGPYNEQFF.

The chain links TRBV28 to TRBJ2-2; the TCRdb D gene call, TRBD2, has no DNA to confirm it. CDR1 MDHEN and CDR2 SYDVKM come from the germline V gene. The CDR3 has 14 amino acids. The CDR3 reads CASNLAGNTGELFF. Variable domain in full (rest from reference TRBV28 and TRBJ2-2): DVKVTQSSRYLVKRTGEKVFLECVQDMDHENMFWYRQDPGLGLRLIYFSYDVKMKEKGDIPEGYSVSREKKERFSLILESASTNQTSMYLCASNLAGNTGELFFGEGSRLTVL.

The rearrangement joins TRBV7-2 to TRBJ2-1; TCRdb reports TRBD1, a call that lacks DNA to check it against. There are 12 residues in the CDR3. CDR1 and CDR2 (germline): SGHTA, FQGNSA. CDR3 amino acids: CASSLAWGRQFF. Filled out from reference TRBV7-2 and TRBJ2-1, the complete variable domain reads GAGVSQSPSNKVTEKGKDVELRCDPISGHTALYWYRQSLGQGLEFLIYFQGNSAPDKSGLPSDRFSAERTGGSVSTLTIQRTQQEDSAVYLCASSLAWGRQFFGPGTRLTVL.

The CDR3 protein is CASPIDRDRGFYEQYF. The V and J genes are TRBV5-1 and TRBJ2-7; without DNA, the TCRdb call of TRBD1 cannot be checked. CDR3 length equals 16 residues. Looked up from germline, CDR1 is SGHRS and CDR2 is YFSETQ.